The T cell receptor beta chain described here comes from a study of cytomegalovirus exposure and HLA in healthy donors. Worth noting for this clone: What it binds is unknown.

Study-wide results and limits: Investigators reported 150 to 200 TCR beta chains as tied to cytomegalovirus.

The primer mix had 60 Vbeta and 13 Jbeta primers. Sequencing used immunoSEQ multiplex PCR; TCRdb keeps in-frame clones, though not all of them. The sample consists of 150,000 to 200,000 clones, around 75% of them appearing once. Germline V gene sequence: CDR1 MGHRA, CDR2 YSYEKL. The CDR3 has 15 amino acids. The clonotype comes from a man younger than 35 in good health and CMV-seropositive. What was sequenced was PBMCs. The chain couples TRBV4-1 to TRBJ2-5; possible D gene TRBD2, 5 bases. Gene TRBJ2-7 matches the end of the DNA better, so the J call may be wrong. The chain's CDR3 is CASSPLAEVSYEQYF. For the CDR3, the DNA is TGCGCCAGCAGCCCCTTGGCGGAGGTCTCCTACGAGCAGTACTTC.